The 3 T cell receptor beta chains in this list originate from one sample, sequenced in a study of type 1 regulatory T cells. These receptors lack a known antigen. TCRdb redid the calling of the reads with MiXCR, one entry per CDR3 protein. The sample shows 25,000 or so distinct CDR3 sequences, around 70% of them seen only once. Sequencing was done on a sample of cultured T cells, either the whole culture or a sorted T cell fraction (not recorded which). As to subset: Tr1-enriched cell product generated in vitro against host alloantigens. The receptors here all came from a human donor in good health.

This sequence joins TRBV4-1 and TRBJ2-1, with 11 bases lining up with TRBD2. The V segment lost 4 bases and the J segment 8 bases; nucleotides outside the gene matches: 7. The CDR3 runs 15 residues. Germline loops: CDR1 MGHRA, CDR2 YSYEKL. The CDR3 is CASSRGLAGRDEQFF. Written as DNA, the CDR3 is TGCGCCAGCAGCCGAGGACTAGCGGGTAGGGATGAGCAGTTCTTC.

The rearrangement uses TRBV29-1 and TRBJ2-1; TRBD1 is a possible D gene (6 bases). Looked up from germline, CDR1 is SQVTM and CDR2 is ANQGSEA. The CDR3 has 15 amino acids. For the CDR3, the DNA is TGCAGTGATTCCACAGGGTCGTTCTCCTACAATGAGCAGTTCTTC. Translating it yields CSDSTGSFSYNEQFF.

The V and J genes are TRBV9 and TRBJ1-5; unclear D gene. CDR3 length: 18 residues. V was pared by 2 bases and J by 1 base, with 19 bases between. Germline-derived CDR1 and CDR2 are SGDLS and YYNGEE. This CDR3 reads CASSVTPGIAASNQPQHF. Here the CDR3 DNA reads TGTGCCAGCAGCGTTACCCCCGGGATTGCGGCGAGCAATCAGCCCCAGCATTTT. Based on the CDR3 plus reference TRBV9 and TRBJ1-5, the full variable domain is DSGVTQTPKHLITATGQRVTLRCSPRSGDLSVYWYQQSLDQGLQFLIQYYNGEERAKGNILERFSAQQFPDLHSELNLSSLELGDSALYFCASSVTPGIAASNQPQHFGDGTRLSIL.